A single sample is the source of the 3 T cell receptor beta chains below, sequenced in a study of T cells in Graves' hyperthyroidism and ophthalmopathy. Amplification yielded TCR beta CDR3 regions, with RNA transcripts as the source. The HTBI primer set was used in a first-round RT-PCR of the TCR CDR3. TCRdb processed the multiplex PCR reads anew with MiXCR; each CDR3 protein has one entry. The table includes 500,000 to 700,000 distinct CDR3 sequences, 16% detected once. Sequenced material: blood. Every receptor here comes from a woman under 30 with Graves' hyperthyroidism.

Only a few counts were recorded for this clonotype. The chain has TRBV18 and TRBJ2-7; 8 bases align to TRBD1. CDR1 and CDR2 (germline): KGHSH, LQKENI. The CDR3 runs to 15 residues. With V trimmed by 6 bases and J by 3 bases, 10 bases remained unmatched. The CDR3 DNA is TGTGCCAGCTCGCCTCCGGAACAGGGGGGCTACGAGCAGTACTTC. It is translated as CASSPPEQGGYEQYF.

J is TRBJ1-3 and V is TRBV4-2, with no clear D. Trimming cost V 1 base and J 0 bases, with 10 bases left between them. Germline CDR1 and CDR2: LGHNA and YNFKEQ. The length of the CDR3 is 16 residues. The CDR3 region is CASSQAQQSSGNTIYF. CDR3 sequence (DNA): TGTGCCAGCAGCCAAGCTCAGCAGTCCTCTGGAAACACCATATATTTT.

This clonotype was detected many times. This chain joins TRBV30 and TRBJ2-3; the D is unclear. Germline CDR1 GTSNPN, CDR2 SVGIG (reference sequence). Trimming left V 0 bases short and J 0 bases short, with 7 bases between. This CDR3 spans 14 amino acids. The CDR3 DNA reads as TGTGCCTGGAGTGTACTATCTAGCACAGATACGCAGTATTTT. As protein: CAWSVLSSTDTQYF.